This T cell receptor beta chain derives from a study of cytomegalovirus exposure and HLA in healthy donors. Findings of the study overall: As was reported, the HLA-A and HLA-B alleles of most subjects were accurately predicted from TCR beta sequences. Immune exposure information comprised only CMV serostatus. In a later analysis, DRB1 alleles had the most associated TCRs; HLA-C alleles the fewest.

This CDR3 region has 15 residues. V lost 1 base and J lost 4; bases outside the gene matches: 5. Germline CDR1 is SGHTA and CDR2 is FQGNSA. As for this clone: Its specificity is unknown. Other DNA sequences of this sample code for an identical CDR3.

Use of 60 Vbeta and 13 Jbeta primers characterized the PCR. TCRdb's copy holds only in-frame clones and misses some; the assay was immunoSEQ multiplex PCR. The data show more than 95,000 clones, 75% to 85% seen once. The chain carries TRBV7-2 and TRBJ1-2, with 8 bases that match TRBD1. The sequence derives from a woman aged 50 to 60 in good health and CMV-seropositive. Sequencing was done on a sample of PBMCs. CDR3 sequence: CASSLGGQGAYGYTF. The CDR3, as DNA: TGTGCCAGCAGCTTAGGCGGGCAGGGGGCCTATGGCTACACCTTC.